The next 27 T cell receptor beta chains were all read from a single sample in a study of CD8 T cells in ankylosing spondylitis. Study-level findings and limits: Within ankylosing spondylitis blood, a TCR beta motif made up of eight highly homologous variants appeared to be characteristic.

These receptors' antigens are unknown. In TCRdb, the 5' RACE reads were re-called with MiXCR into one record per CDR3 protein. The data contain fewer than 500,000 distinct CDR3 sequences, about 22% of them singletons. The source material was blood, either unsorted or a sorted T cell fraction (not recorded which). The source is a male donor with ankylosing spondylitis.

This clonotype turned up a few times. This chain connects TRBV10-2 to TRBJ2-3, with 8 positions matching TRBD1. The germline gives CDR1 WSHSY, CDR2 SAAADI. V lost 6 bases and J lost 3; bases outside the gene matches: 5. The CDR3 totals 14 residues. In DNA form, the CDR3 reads TGCGCCAGCAGGGACAGGGAACGAACAGATACGCAGTATTTT. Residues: CASRDRERTDTQYF.

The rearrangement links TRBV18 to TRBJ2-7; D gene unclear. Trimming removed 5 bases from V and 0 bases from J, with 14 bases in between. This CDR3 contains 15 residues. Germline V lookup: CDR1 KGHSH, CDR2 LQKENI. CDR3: CASSAGTGSSYEQYF. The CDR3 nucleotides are TGTGCCAGCTCAGCAGGCACGGGTAGCTCCTACGAGCAGTACTTC.

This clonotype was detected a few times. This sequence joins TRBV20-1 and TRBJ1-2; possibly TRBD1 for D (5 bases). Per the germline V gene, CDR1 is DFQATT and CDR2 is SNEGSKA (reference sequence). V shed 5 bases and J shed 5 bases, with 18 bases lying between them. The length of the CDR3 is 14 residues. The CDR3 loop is CSAGGHGQGYGYTF. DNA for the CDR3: TGCAGTGCTGGAGGACATGGGCAAGGATATGGCTACACCTTC.

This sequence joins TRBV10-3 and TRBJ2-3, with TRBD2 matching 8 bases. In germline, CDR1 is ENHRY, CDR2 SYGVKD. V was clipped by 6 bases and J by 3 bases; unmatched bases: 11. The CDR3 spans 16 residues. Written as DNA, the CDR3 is TGTGCCATCAGGGACCCGGGACTAGGAGGAACAGATACGCAGTATTTT. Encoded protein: CAIRDPGLGGTDTQYF.

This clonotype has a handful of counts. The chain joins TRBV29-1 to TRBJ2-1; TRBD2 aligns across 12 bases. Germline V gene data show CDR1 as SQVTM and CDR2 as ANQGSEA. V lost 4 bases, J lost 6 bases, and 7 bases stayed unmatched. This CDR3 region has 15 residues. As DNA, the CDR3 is TGCAGCGTTGGTCTGCTAGCGGGAGGGGGCAATGAGCAGTTCTTC. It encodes CSVGLLAGGGNEQFF.

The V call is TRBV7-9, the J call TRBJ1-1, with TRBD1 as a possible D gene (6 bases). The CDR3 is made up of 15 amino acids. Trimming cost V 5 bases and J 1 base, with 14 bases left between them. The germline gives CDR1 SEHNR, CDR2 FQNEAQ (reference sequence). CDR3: CASSPPGHRNTEAFF. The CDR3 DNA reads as TGTGCCAGCAGCCCACCGGGACACCGGAACACTGAAGCTTTCTTT.

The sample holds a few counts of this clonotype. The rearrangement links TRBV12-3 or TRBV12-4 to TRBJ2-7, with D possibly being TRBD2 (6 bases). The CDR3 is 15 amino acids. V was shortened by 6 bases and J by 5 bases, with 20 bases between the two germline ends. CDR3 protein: CASSPQGGSKHEQYF. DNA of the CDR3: TGTGCCAGCAGCCCCCAGGGAGGAAGTAAGCACGAGCAGTACTTC.

The DNA of the CDR3 is TGTGCCAGCAGTTTAGAGGACGAGACCCAGTACTTC. Its translation is CASSLEDETQYF. The chain links TRBV12-3 or TRBV12-4 to TRBJ2-5, with D hard to call. Trimming took 1 base from V and 5 from J, leaving 5 bases between them. The CDR3 consists of 12 residues.

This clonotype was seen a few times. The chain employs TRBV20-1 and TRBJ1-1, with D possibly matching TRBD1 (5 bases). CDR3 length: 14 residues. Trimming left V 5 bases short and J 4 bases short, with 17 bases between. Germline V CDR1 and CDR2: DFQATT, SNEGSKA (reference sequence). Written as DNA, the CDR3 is TGCAGTGCTCAAAAAGTGAGGGGAGGCACTGAAGCTTTCTTT. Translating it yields CSAQKVRGGTEAFF.

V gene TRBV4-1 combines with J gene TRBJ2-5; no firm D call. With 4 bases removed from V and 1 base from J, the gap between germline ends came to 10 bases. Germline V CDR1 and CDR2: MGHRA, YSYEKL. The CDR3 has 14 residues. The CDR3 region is CASSLDPLQETQYF. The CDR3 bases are TGCGCCAGCAGCCTAGACCCCCTCCAAGAGACCCAGTACTTC.

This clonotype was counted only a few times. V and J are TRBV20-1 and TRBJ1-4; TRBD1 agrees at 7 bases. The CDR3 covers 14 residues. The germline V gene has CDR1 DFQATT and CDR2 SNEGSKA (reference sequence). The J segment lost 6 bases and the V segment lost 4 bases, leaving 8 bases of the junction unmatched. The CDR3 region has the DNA TGCAGTGCTACTAGGGGGCGCGGTGATGAAAAACTGTTTTTT. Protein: CSATRGRGDEKLFF.

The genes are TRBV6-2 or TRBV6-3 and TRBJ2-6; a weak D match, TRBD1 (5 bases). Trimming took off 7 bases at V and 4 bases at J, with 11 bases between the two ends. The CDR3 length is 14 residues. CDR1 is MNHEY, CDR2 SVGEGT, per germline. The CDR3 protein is CASTRTPGANVLTF. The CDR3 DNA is TGTGCCAGCACCAGGACACCCGGGGCCAACGTCCTGACTTTC.

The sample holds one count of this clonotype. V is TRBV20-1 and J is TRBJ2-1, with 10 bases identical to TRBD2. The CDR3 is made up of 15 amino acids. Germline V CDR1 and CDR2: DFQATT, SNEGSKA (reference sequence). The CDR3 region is CGGLTSGPRGNEQFF. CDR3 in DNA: TGCGGAGGTCTGACTAGCGGGCCACGAGGGAATGAGCAGTTCTTC.

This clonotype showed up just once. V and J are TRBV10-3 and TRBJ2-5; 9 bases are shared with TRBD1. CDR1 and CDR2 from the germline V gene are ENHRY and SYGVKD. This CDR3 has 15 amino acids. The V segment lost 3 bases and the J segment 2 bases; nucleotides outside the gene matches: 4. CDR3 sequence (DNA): TGTGCCATCAGTGACCAGACAGGGGGACAAGAGACCCAGTACTTC. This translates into CAISDQTGGQETQYF.

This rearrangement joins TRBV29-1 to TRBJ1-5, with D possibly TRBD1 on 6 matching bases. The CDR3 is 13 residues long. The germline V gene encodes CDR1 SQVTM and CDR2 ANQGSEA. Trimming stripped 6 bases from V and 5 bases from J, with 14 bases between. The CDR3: CSVGLGQDQPQHF. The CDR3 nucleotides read TGCAGCGTGGGGTTGGGACAAGATCAGCCCCAGCATTTT.

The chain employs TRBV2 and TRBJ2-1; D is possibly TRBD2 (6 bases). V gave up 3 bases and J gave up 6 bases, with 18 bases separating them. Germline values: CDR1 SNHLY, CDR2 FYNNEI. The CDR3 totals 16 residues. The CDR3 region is CASSEFRGIRVNEQFF. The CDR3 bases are TGTGCCAGCAGTGAGTTCCGGGGGATAAGGGTCAATGAGCAGTTCTTC.

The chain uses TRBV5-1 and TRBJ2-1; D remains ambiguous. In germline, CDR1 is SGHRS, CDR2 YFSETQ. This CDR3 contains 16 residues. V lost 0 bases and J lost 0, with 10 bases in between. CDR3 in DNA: TGCGCCAGCAGCTTGGTTTGGCAGCTCTCCTACAATGAGCAGTTCTTC. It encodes CASSLVWQLSYNEQFF.

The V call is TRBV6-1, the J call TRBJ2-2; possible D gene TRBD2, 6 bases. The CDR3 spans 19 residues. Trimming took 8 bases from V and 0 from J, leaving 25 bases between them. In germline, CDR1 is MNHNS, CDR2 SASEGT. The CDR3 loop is CASRKTMAGITANTGELFF. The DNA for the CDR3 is TGTGCCAGCCGTAAAACGATGGCGGGGATCACTGCGAACACCGGGGAGCTGTTTTTT.

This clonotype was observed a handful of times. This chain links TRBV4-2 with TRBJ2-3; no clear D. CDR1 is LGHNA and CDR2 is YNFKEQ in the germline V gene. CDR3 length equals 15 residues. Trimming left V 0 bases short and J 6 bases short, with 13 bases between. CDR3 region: CASSQDESLRDTQYF. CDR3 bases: TGTGCCAGCAGCCAAGATGAGAGCCTCCGGGATACGCAGTATTTT.

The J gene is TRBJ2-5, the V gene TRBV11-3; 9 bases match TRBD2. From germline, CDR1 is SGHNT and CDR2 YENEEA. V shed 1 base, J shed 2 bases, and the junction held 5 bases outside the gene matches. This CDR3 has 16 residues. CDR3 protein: CASSLVSTSGQETQYF. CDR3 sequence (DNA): TGTGCCAGCAGCTTAGTTTCGACTAGCGGACAAGAGACCCAGTACTTC. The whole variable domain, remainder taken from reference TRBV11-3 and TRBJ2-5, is EAGVVQSPRYKIIEKKQPVAFWCNPISGHNTLYWYLQNLGQGPELLIRYENEEAVDDSQLPKDRFSAERLKGVDSTLKIQPAELGDSAVYLCASSLVSTSGQETQYFGPGTRLLVL.

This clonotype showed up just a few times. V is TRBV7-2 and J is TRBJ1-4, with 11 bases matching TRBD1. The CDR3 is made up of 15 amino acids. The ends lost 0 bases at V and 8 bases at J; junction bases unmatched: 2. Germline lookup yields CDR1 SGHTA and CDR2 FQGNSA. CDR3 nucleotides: TGTGCCAGCAGCTTAGCGGGGACAGGGGGGGAAAAACTGTTTTTT. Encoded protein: CASSLAGTGGEKLFF. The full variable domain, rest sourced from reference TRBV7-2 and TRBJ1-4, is GAGVSQSPSNKVTEKGKDVELRCDPISGHTALYWYRQSLGQGLEFLIYFQGNSAPDKSGLPSDRFSAERTGGSVSTLTIQRTQQEDSAVYLCASSLAGTGGEKLFFGSGTQLSVL.

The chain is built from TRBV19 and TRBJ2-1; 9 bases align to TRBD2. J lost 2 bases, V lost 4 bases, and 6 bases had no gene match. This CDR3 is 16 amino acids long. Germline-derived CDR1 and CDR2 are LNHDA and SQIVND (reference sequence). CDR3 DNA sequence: TGTGCCAGTAGTACATTTAGCGGGAGCACCTACAATGAGCAGTTCTTC. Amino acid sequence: CASSTFSGSTYNEQFF.

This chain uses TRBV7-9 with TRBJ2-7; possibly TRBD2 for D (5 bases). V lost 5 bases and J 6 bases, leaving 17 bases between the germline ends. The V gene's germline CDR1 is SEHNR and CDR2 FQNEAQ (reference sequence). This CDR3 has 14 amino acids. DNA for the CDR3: TGTGCCAGCAGCCCCCTTCTGGGGAGTCTCGAGCAGTACTTC. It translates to CASSPLLGSLEQYF.

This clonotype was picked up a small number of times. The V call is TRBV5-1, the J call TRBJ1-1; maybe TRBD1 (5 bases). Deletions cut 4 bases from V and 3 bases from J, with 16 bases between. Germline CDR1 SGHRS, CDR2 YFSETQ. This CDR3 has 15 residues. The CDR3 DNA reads TGCGCCAGCAGCCGGGGGAGCCAGACATACACTGAAGCTTTCTTT. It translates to CASSRGSQTYTEAFF.

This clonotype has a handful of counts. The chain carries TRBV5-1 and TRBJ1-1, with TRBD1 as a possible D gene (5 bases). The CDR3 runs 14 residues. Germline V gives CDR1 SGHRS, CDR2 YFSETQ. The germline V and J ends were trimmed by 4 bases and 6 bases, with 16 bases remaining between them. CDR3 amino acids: CASSLSQVSSEAFF. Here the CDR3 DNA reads TGCGCCAGCAGCCTCTCACAGGTATCCTCTGAAGCTTTCTTT. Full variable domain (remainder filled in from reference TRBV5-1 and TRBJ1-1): KAGVTQTPRYLIKTRGQQVTLSCSPISGHRSVSWYQQTPGQGLQFLFEYFSETQRNKGNFPGRFSGRQFSNSRSEMNVSTLELGDSALYLCASSLSQVSSEAFFGQGTRLTVV.

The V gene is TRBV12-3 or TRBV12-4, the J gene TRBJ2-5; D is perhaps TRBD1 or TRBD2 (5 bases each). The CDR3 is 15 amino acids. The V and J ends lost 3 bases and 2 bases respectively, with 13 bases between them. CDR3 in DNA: TGTGCCAGCAGTTTGTGGCAGGGACCACAAGAGACCCAGTACTTC. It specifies CASSLWQGPQETQYF.

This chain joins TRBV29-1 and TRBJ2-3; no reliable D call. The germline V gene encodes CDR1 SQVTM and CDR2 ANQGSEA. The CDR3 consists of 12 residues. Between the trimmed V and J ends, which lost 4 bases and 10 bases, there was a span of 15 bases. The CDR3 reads CSVGAPGYAQYF. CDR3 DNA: TGCAGCGTTGGGGCCCCGGGTTATGCGCAGTATTTT.